What follows are 8 T cell receptor beta chains derived from one specimen sequenced in a study of OX40 agonist ivuxolimab in advanced cancers. The repertoire was sequenced with immunoSEQ multiplex PCR; TCRdb's copy has only in-frame clones and lacks some. Here the sample spans tens of thousands of clones, 75% to 95% being singletons. The sequences come from CD4+ or CD8+ T cells sorted from blood, collected in a trial of the OX40 agonist ivuxolimab. The source of these receptors is an adult with an advanced solid tumor such as melanoma, head and neck, liver or kidney cancer.

This chain joins TRBV7-2 and TRBJ1-2; TRBD1 matches at 10 bases. The germline V gene encodes CDR1 SGHTA and CDR2 FQGNSA. This CDR3 has 18 residues. The V gene end was trimmed by 2 bases and the J gene end by 2 bases; junction bases not matched to a gene: 11. The CDR3 region has the DNA TGTGCCAGCAGCTTACTGAGGGGACAGGGGTCCAACAACTATGGCTACACCTTC. Protein product: CASSLLRGQGSNNYGYTF.

The chain links TRBV7-2 to TRBJ1-5; D call uncertain. The CDR3 runs to 14 residues. Germline V gene data show CDR1 as SGHTA and CDR2 as FQGNSA. V was pared by 5 bases and J by 9 bases, with 17 bases between. Written as DNA, the CDR3 is TGTGCCAGCAGCCCAGATAGAGGGTCGGGGCCCCAGCATTTT. This gives the protein CASSPDRGSGPQHF.

The chain uses TRBV6-6 and TRBJ1-5; TRBD1 aligns across 10 bases. The J segment lost 6 bases and the V segment lost 4 bases, leaving 0 bases of the junction unmatched. Germline CDR1 MNHNY, CDR2 SVGAGI (reference sequence). There are 13 residues in the CDR3. The chain's CDR3 is CASSWTGGQPQHF. In nucleotides, the CDR3 is TGTGCCAGCAGTTGGACAGGGGGTCAGCCCCAGCATTTT.

The rearrangement uses TRBV4-2 and TRBJ2-1; TRBD1 aligns across 11 bases. CDR3 length equals 17 residues. V was clipped by 5 bases and J by 3 bases; unmatched bases: 9. Germline V gene lookup returns CDR1 LGHNA and CDR2 YNFKEQ. CDR3 DNA sequence: TGTGCCAGCAGCATGGGGGGACAGGGGGGTATCTACAATGAGCAGTTCTTC. It specifies CASSMGGQGGIYNEQFF.

This chain joins TRBV19 and TRBJ1-1, with D perhaps matching TRBD1 (6 bases). The CDR3 consists of 14 residues. The germline V gene has CDR1 LNHDA and CDR2 SQIVND (reference sequence). V gave up 1 base and J gave up 5 bases, with 11 bases separating them. The CDR3 coding sequence is TGTGCCAGTAGTATAGGGTACAGGGTTACTGAAGCTTTCTTT. This encodes CASSIGYRVTEAFF.

This rearrangement joins TRBV28 to TRBJ1-5; 8 bases are shared with TRBD1. The trim removed 3 bases at V and 2 bases at J, leaving 3 bases unmatched. The CDR3 sequence is 15 residues long. Germline CDR1 MDHEN, CDR2 SYDVKM. For the CDR3, the DNA is TGTGCCAGCAGTTTGGCAGGGGGCCGCAATCAGCCCCAGCATTTT. As protein: CASSLAGGRNQPQHF.

This chain connects TRBV7-2 to TRBJ2-7; 8 bases fit TRBD2. In germline, CDR1 is SGHTA, CDR2 FQGNSA. The trim removed 2 bases at V and 3 bases at J, leaving 3 bases unmatched. The CDR3 length is 14 residues. In DNA form, the CDR3 reads TGTGCCAGCAGCTTATTCAGCGGGAGCTACGAGCAGTACTTC. This codes for CASSLFSGSYEQYF.

The chain is built from TRBV7-3 and TRBJ1-2, with 7 bases aligning to TRBD1. V trimming: 5 bases; J trimming: 4 bases; junction bases outside the gene matches: 13. This CDR3 has 16 residues. Germline V gene data show CDR1 as SGHTA and CDR2 as FQGTGA. The CDR3 loop reads CASSHQMGQLSYGYTF. CDR3 in DNA: TGTGCCAGCAGCCACCAAATGGGACAGCTATCCTATGGCTACACCTTC. Combining the CDR3 with reference TRBV7-3 and TRBJ1-2 gives the whole variable domain GAGVSQTPSNKVTEKGKYVELRCDPISGHTALYWYRQSLGQGPEFLIYFQGTGAADDSGLPNDRFFAVRPEGSVSTLKIQRTERGDSAVYLCASSHQMGQLSYGYTFGSGTRLTVV.